Listed below are T cell receptor beta chains from one sample, sequenced in a study of T cell repertoires in cytomegalovirus infection. For these receptors, no antigen is known. MiXCR was run by TCRdb on the reads, yielding one entry per CDR3 protein. The table includes some 940,000 distinct CDR3 sequences, around 32% detected once. This material consisted of cultured CD8+ T cells from PBMCs, taken from culture after CMV antigen stimulation. These receptors all come from a human donor in good health (CMV status not recorded). Some clones in this sample may be carry-over from other donors' samples. The CDR3 runs from the conserved cysteine through the conserved F or W. D genes are given only for firm matches. Part of the rows lack a size; the others show once, few, many or a class for expanded clones.

clone_size j_call v_call d_call cdr3_nt cdr3_aa
NA TRBJ1-2 TRBV10-3 TRBD1 TGTGCCATCAGTGATGACAGGGGGCGATCTAACTATGGCTACACCTTC CAISDDRGRSNYGYTF
NA TRBJ2-1 TRBV7-6 TRBD1 TGTGCCAGCAGCACCCCCCAGGGGGCCAATGAGCAGTTCTTC CASSTPQGANEQFF
NA TRBJ1-5 TRBV10-3 NA TGTGCCATCAGTGAGTCGTGGATTGGGGATAGCAATCAGCCCCAGCATTTT CAISESWIGDSNQPQHF
NA TRBJ2-5 TRBV27 NA TGTGCCAGCAGCTTCAGTGATGAAGAGACCCAGTACTTC CASSFSDEETQYF
NA TRBJ1-3 TRBV5-6 TRBD1 TGTGCCAGCGGAGATGTCGGGACAGGGAGAGCCGGAAACACCATATATTTT CASGDVGTGRAGNTIYF
NA TRBJ1-3 TRBV11-2 TRBD1 TGTGTCAGCAGCTTAGCCGGACAGGGGCTCTCTGGAAACACCATATATTTT CVSSLAGQGLSGNTIYF
NA TRBJ1-1 TRBV15 NA TGTGCCACCAGCAAGGGGGGGTTGCGCACTGAAGCTTTCTTT CATSKGGLRTEAFF
few TRBJ2-7 TRBV10-3 NA TGTGCCATCAGTGACGTGGGGTTCCTTGACTACGAGCAGTACTTC CAISDVGFLDYEQYF
NA TRBJ2-7 TRBV27 TRBD2 TGTGCCAGCAGTTTAATTAGCGGGGGGTCCTTTCCCCACGAGCAGTACTTC CASSLISGGSFPHEQYF
few TRBJ2-3 TRBV12-5 TRBD2 TGTGCTAGTGGTTTCCAGACTAGCGGGGCAGATACGCAGTATTTT CASGFQTSGADTQYF
few TRBJ2-3 TRBV24-1 NA TGTGCCACCAGTGATCTAGCCTCGATCACAGATACGCAGTATTTT CATSDLASITDTQYF
few TRBJ1-5 TRBV6-1 TRBD1 TGTGCCAGCAGGGACAGGGAGTATAGCAATCAGCCCCAGCATTTT CASRDREYSNQPQHF
few TRBJ1-5 TRBV10-3 NA TGTGCCATCAGTGACAGAGGGACCAATCAGCCCCAGCATTTT CAISDRGTNQPQHF
NA TRBJ2-5 TRBV9 TRBD2 TGTGCCAGCAGCGAAGAGTCTAGCGGGGCTCGGGAGACCCAGTACTTC CASSEESSGARETQYF
few TRBJ2-3 TRBV4-1 NA TGCGCCAGCAGCCAGGGGAGTAGGGCCACAGATACGCAGTATTTT CASSQGSRATDTQYF
many TRBJ2-2 TRBV4-1 NA TGCGCCAGCAGCCAAAGCGGGGAGCTGTTTTTT CASSQSGELFF
few TRBJ2-7 TRBV6-5 TRBD1 TGTGCCAGCAGTTATCAGACAGGGAGCTCCTACGAGCAGTACTTC CASSYQTGSSYEQYF
few TRBJ1-2 TRBV9 TRBD1 TGTGCCAGCAGCGCGGAGGACAGGATCTATGGCTACACCTTC CASSAEDRIYGYTF